These 9 T cell receptor beta chains were sequenced from one sample in a study of T cell responses to AZD1222 COVID-19 vaccine. TCRdb's table, derived via immunoSEQ multiplex PCR, lists solely in-frame clones and lacks some. The sample records 70,000 to 90,000 clones, approximately 80% being singletons. The sample was peripheral blood, taken on day 0 of AZD1222 vaccination. The source is an adult in good health.

The chain uses TRBV4-2 and TRBJ2-3; D ambiguous. Germline values: CDR1 LGHNA, CDR2 YNFKEQ. V was clipped by 0 bases and J by 1 base, with 5 bases between them. This CDR3 region has 14 residues. CDR3 sequence reads: CASSQEKRTDTQYF. CDR3 bases: TGTGCCAGCAGCCAAGAGAAGCGCACAGATACGCAGTATTTT.

CDR3 amino acids: CASSPSGGETQYF. DNA of the CDR3: TGTGCCAGCAGTCCATCGGGGGGGGAGACCCAGTACTTC. This chain connects TRBV27 to TRBJ2-5; 8 bases match TRBD2. Germline lookup yields CDR1 MNHEY and CDR2 SMNVEV (reference sequence). Germline trimming cut 5 bases from V and 5 bases from J; bases unmatched to any gene: 4. The CDR3 covers 13 residues.

The V call is TRBV6-5, the J call TRBJ1-1, with D possibly being TRBD1 (5 bases). The CDR3 spans 15 residues. Germline V lookup: CDR1 MNHEY, CDR2 SVGAGI. The ends were cut back, 0 bases at V and 2 bases at J, with 10 bases in the middle. The chain's CDR3 is CASSYSWQGNTEAFF. The CDR3 nucleotides are TGTGCCAGCAGTTACTCGTGGCAGGGCAACACTGAAGCTTTCTTT.

CDR3 in DNA: TGTGCCAGCAGCCGACAGGAGAACACTGAAGCTTTCTTT. This translates into CASSRQENTEAFF. This chain joins TRBV7-9 and TRBJ1-1, with D possibly TRBD1 on 6 matching bases. The CDR3 spans 13 residues. V lost 5 bases and J lost 1, with 8 bases in between. Germline values: CDR1 SEHNR, CDR2 FQNEAQ (reference sequence).

The chain combines TRBV5-6 with TRBJ2-7; perhaps TRBD1 as D (5 bases). Germline CDR1 is SGHDT and CDR2 is YYEEEE. V lost 3 bases and J lost 3, with 16 bases in between. The CDR3 has 15 residues. The CDR3 spells CASSSYKTGFYEQYF. For the CDR3, the DNA is TGTGCCAGCAGCTCCTACAAAACAGGTTTCTACGAGCAGTACTTC.

At least ten counts were recorded for this clone. CDR3 in amino acids: CASSPAGEVPYNEQFF. The CDR3 nucleotides read TGTGCCAGCAGCCCGGCGGGGGAGGTGCCCTACAATGAGCAGTTCTTC. The chain uses TRBV14 and TRBJ2-1; TRBD2 matches at 7 bases. V dropped 4 bases and J dropped 2; count of bases not matched to a gene: 8. Per the germline V gene, CDR1 is SGHDN and CDR2 is FVKESK. This CDR3 has 16 residues.

The rearrangement joins TRBV6-5 to TRBJ2-3; 10 bases fit TRBD1. The CDR3 runs to 15 residues. V gave up 2 bases and J gave up 4 bases; unmatched junction bases: 3. Per germline, CDR1 MNHEY and CDR2 SVGAGI. The CDR3 sequence: CASSYGQGVADTQYF. DNA for the CDR3: TGTGCCAGCAGTTACGGACAGGGGGTCGCAGATACGCAGTATTTT.

This rearrangement joins TRBV30 to TRBJ1-1; TRBD1 is a possible D gene (6 bases). V lost 8 bases and J 5 bases, leaving 18 bases between the germline ends. Germline-derived CDR1 and CDR2 are GTSNPN and SVGIG (reference sequence). This CDR3 region has 13 residues. The CDR3 DNA follows: TGTGCCCGGCGCCAGGGGCGAGGGACTGAAGCTTTCTTT. This gives the protein CARRQGRGTEAFF.

A few counts support this clone. CDR3 nucleotide sequence: TGTGCCAGTAGTCGACAGGGAGGGTACGAGCAGTACTTC. Amino acids: CASSRQGGYEQYF. The genes are TRBV19 and TRBJ2-7; D is tentatively TRBD1 or TRBD2 (7 bases each). In germline, CDR1 is LNHDA, CDR2 SQIVND (reference sequence). This CDR3 comprises 13 residues. V was clipped by 5 bases and J by 4 bases, with 12 bases between them.